This T cell receptor beta chain was identified in a study of cytomegalovirus exposure and HLA in healthy donors. Overall study results and limits: Reports indicate that TCR beta sequences accurately predicted the HLA-A and HLA-B alleles of most subjects.

V was clipped by 4 bases and J by 10 bases, with 15 bases between them. The CDR3 is 14 amino acids. The germline V gene has CDR1 SGHDT and CDR2 YYEEEE. PCR involved 60 Vbeta and 13 Jbeta primers. TCRdb's copy holds only in-frame clones and misses some; the assay was immunoSEQ multiplex PCR. The sample contains roughly 180,000 clones, over 70% of which appear only once. On this clone itself: Its antigen is not identified.

Sequencing was done on a sample of PBMCs. The V and J genes are TRBV5-6 and TRBJ1-6, with D possibly TRBD1 on 6 matching bases. This TCR came from a young woman in good health and CMV-seropositive. This chain's CDR3 is CASSHRDTRSPLHF. The CDR3 bases are TGTGCCAGCAGCCACCGGGACACCCGGTCACCCCTCCACTTT.